One T cell receptor (beta chain) is described in this entry. Its target is unknown. These data originate in a study of cytomegalovirus exposure and HLA in healthy donors. The germline V and J ends were trimmed by 0 bases and 1 base, with 3 bases remaining between them. Germline-derived CDR1 and CDR2 are SGHNT and YENEEA. The CDR3 has 13 amino acids. Study-level findings and limits: Through in vitro validation, a few CMV-associated chains were shown to be specific for CMV antigens. Overall, about 160 TCR beta chains were annotated as cytomegalovirus-associated.

In the PCR, 60 Vbeta and 13 Jbeta primers were used. In the source study's methods: Later, about 80 million unique TCR beta chains were counted in an analysis, and 10 million to 12 million of them were shared. The assay was immunoSEQ multiplex PCR, and TCRdb's table has in-frame clones only and misses some. D and trimming come from the DNA, and the V and J calls and clone size come from that table. The sample includes some 170,000 clones, more than 60% seen only once; the top ten take under 2.5%. Donors showed nominal health when sampled, although they likely had unrecorded immune exposures. What was sequenced was PBMCs. This TCR was recovered from a human donor in good health. The gene calls are TRBV11-3 and TRBJ1-1; D gene unclear. Written as DNA, the CDR3 is TGTGCCAGCAGCTTAGAACAGAACACTGAAGCTTTCTTT. Its protein is CASSLEQNTEAFF.